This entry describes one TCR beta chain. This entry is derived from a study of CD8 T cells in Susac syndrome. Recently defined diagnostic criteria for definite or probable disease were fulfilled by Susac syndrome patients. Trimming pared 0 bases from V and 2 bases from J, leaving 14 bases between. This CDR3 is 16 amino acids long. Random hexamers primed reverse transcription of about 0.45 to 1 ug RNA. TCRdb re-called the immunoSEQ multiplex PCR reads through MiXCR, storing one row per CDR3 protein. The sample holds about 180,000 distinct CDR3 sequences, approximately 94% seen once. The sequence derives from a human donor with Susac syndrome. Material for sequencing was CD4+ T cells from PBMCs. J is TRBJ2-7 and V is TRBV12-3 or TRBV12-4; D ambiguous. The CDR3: CASSLARSKLTYEQYF. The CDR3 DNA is TGTGCCAGCAGTTTAGCGCGGTCAAAACTAACCTACGAGCAGTACTTC.